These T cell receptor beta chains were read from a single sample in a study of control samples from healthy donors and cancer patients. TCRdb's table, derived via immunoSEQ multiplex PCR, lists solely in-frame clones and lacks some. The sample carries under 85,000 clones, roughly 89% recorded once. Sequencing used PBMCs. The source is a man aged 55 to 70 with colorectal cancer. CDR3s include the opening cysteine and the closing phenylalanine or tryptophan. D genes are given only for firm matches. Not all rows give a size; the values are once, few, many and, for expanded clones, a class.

CDR3: CASSLGSYNEQFF
DNA: TGTGCCAGCAGCTTGGGTTCTTACAATGAGCAGTTCTTC
D: .
J: TRBJ2-1
V: TRBV5-5
size: .

CDR3: CASSRQGGYTF
DNA: TGTGCCAGCAGCCGACAGGGCGGCTACACCTTC
D: TRBD1
J: TRBJ1-2
V: TRBV12-3/TRBV12-4
size: .

CDR3: CASSYSMPKISYEQYF
DNA: TGTGCCAGCAGTTACTCCATGCCGAAAATCTCCTACGAGCAGTACTTC
D: .
J: TRBJ2-7
V: TRBV6-6
size: .

CDR3: CASSHHGTSQGPSYEQYF
DNA: TGTGCCAGCAGCCATCATGGGACCTCACAGGGCCCCTCCTACGAGCAGTACTTC
D: .
J: TRBJ2-7
V: TRBV11-2
size: .

CDR3: CASSAAGTGSGQPQHF
DNA: TGTGCCAGCAGCGCCGCCGGGACAGGGAGCGGCCAGCCCCAGCATTTT
D: TRBD1
J: TRBJ1-5
V: TRBV7-8
size: .

CDR3: CSAREGQPQHF
DNA: TGCAGTGCTAGAGAGGGACAGCCCCAGCATTTT
D: .
J: TRBJ1-5
V: TRBV20-1
size: .

CDR3: CASSPQGAGSYEQYF
DNA: TGTGCCAGTAGTCCACAAGGGGCCGGGAGTTACGAGCAGTACTTC
D: .
J: TRBJ2-7
V: TRBV19
size: .

CDR3: CASSPRKGTGEIPDTQYF
DNA: TGTGCCAGCAGCCCAAGGAAGGGGACAGGGGAGATCCCAGATACGCAGTATTTT
D: TRBD1
J: TRBJ2-3
V: TRBV6-2/TRBV6-3
size: .

CDR3: CAIRRQADQPQHF
DNA: TGTGCCATCAGGCGTCAAGCGGATCAGCCCCAGCATTTT
D: .
J: TRBJ1-5
V: TRBV10-3
size: .

CDR3: CASSYRGSATDTQYF
DNA: TGTGCCAGCAGTTATAGGGGGTCAGCCACAGATACGCAGTATTTT
D: .
J: TRBJ2-3
V: TRBV6-5
size: .

CDR3: CASRTGGYTDTQYF
DNA: TGTGCCAGCAGAACAGGGGGATACACAGATACGCAGTATTTT
D: TRBD1
J: TRBJ2-3
V: TRBV2
size: .

CDR3: CASGGGAQETQYF
DNA: TGTGCCTCCGGCGGGGGGGCCCAAGAGACCCAGTACTTC
D: TRBD2
J: TRBJ2-5
V: TRBV9
size: .

CDR3: CASSPPGWEKLFF
DNA: TGTGCCAGCAGCCCCCCGGGGTGGGAAAAACTGTTTTTT
D: .
J: TRBJ1-4
V: TRBV7-9
size: .

CDR3: CASSLAEGLTKETQYF
DNA: TGTGCCAGCAGCTTAGCTGAGGGACTAACTAAAGAGACCCAGTACTTC
D: TRBD2
J: TRBJ2-5
V: TRBV11-2
size: .

CDR3: CASSLGQGGMAQHF
DNA: TGCGCCAGCAGCTTGGGCCAGGGGGGGATGGCCCAGCATTTT
D: TRBD1
J: TRBJ1-5
V: TRBV5-1
size: .

CDR3: CASRGWGPVQEQYF
DNA: TGTGCCAGTAGAGGTTGGGGCCCGGTGCAAGAGCAGTACTTC
D: .
J: TRBJ2-7
V: TRBV2
size: once

CDR3: CASSQATQSFEAFF
DNA: TGCGCCAGCAGCCAAGCGACTCAATCGTTTGAAGCTTTCTTT
D: .
J: TRBJ1-1
V: TRBV4-1
size: .

CDR3: CASSSRGTGYAAFF
DNA: TGTGCCAGCAGCTCCAGGGGGACAGGGTACGCAGCTTTCTTT
D: TRBD1
J: TRBJ1-1
V: TRBV28
size: few

CDR3: CASSYSTGGKLFF
DNA: TGTGCCAGCAGTTACTCAACGGGAGGAAAACTGTTTTTT
D: .
J: TRBJ1-4
V: TRBV6-5
size: .

CDR3: CASSPQQGNAGNTIYF
DNA: TGTGCCAGCAGTCCGCAACAGGGTAATGCTGGAAACACCATATATTTT
D: .
J: TRBJ1-3
V: TRBV25-1
size: .

CDR3: CASRARMNTEAFF
DNA: TGTGCCAGCAGGGCCCGTATGAACACTGAAGCTTTCTTT
D: .
J: TRBJ1-1
V: TRBV2
size: .

CDR3: CSVVIGGKYGYTF
DNA: TGCAGCGTTGTGATAGGGGGCAAATATGGCTACACCTTC
D: TRBD1
J: TRBJ1-2
V: TRBV29-1
size: .

CDR3: CASSVGHPSEKLFF
DNA: TGTGCCAGCAGCGTAGGACATCCCTCGGAAAAACTGTTTTTT
D: .
J: TRBJ1-4
V: TRBV9
size: .

CDR3: CASSLAGLAETQYF
DNA: TGTGCCAGCAGCTTAGCGGGACTAGCAGAGACCCAGTACTTC
D: TRBD2
J: TRBJ2-5
V: TRBV7-2
size: .

CDR3: CASSLIGGPGTEAFF
DNA: TGTGCCAGCAGTCTAATCGGGGGGCCGGGCACTGAAGCTTTCTTT
D: .
J: TRBJ1-1
V: TRBV7-6
size: .

CDR3: CASSQKEGTEAFF
DNA: TGTGCCAGCAGCCAGAAGGAGGGGACTGAAGCTTTCTTT
D: .
J: TRBJ1-1
V: TRBV4-2
size: .

CDR3: CASSRPSGGTQYF
DNA: TGTGCCAGCAGTCGACCCAGCGGGGGTACGCAGTATTTT
D: TRBD2
J: TRBJ2-3
V: TRBV6-2/TRBV6-3
size: .

CDR3: CASSFMGGSYNEQFF
DNA: TGTGCCAGCAGTTTCATGGGGGGCTCCTACAATGAGCAGTTCTTC
D: .
J: TRBJ2-1
V: TRBV28
size: .

CDR3: CASSLSPQLAVSTDTQYF
DNA: TGCGCCAGCAGCTTATCCCCTCAGTTAGCGGTGAGCACAGATACGCAGTATTTT
D: .
J: TRBJ2-3
V: TRBV5-1
size: .

CDR3: CASSLVGTGASNQPQHF
DNA: TGTGCCAGCAGCCTCGTGGGGACAGGGGCTAGCAATCAGCCCCAGCATTTT
D: TRBD1
J: TRBJ1-5
V: TRBV6-2/TRBV6-3
size: .

CDR3: CASSPGPPEAFF
DNA: TGTGCCAGCTCCCCGGGTCCCCCGGAAGCTTTCTTT
D: .
J: TRBJ1-1
V: TRBV18
size: .

CDR3: CASSLGVGGNQPQHF
DNA: TGTGCCAGCAGCTTGGGGGTAGGGGGCAATCAGCCCCAGCATTTT
D: .
J: TRBJ1-5
V: TRBV7-9
size: .

CDR3: CASSFGAGKNIQYF
DNA: TGTGCCAGCAGTTTCGGGGCAGGGAAAAACATTCAGTACTTC
D: .
J: TRBJ2-4
V: TRBV6-6
size: .

CDR3: CASGRDYTGELFF
DNA: TGCGCCAGCGGCAGGGACTACACCGGGGAGCTGTTTTTT
D: .
J: TRBJ2-2
V: TRBV4-3
size: few

CDR3: CASSDLGPRGAWDF
DNA: TGTGCCAGCAGTGACCTCGGACCGCGGGGAGCCTGGGACTTC
D: .
J: TRBJ2-7
V: TRBV6-1
size: .

CDR3: CASSLGATTYNEQFF
DNA: TGCGCCAGCAGCTTGGGTGCCACCACCTACAATGAGCAGTTCTTC
D: .
J: TRBJ2-1
V: TRBV5-1
size: .

CDR3: CASSQVTSGGAGTQYF
DNA: TGCGCCAGCAGCCAAGTGACTAGCGGGGGGGCCGGTACGCAGTATTTT
D: TRBD2
J: TRBJ2-3
V: TRBV4-1
size: .

CDR3: CASSQFGQINEQFF
DNA: TGTGCCAGCAGCCAGTTTGGACAGATCAATGAGCAGTTCTTC
D: .
J: TRBJ2-1
V: TRBV3-1/TRBV3-2
size: .

CDR3: CASTKGGLRSQPQHF
DNA: TGTGCCAGCACGAAGGGAGGCCTTAGGAGTCAGCCCCAGCATTTT
D: .
J: TRBJ1-5
V: TRBV5-8
size: .

CDR3: CASSAQDLISGNTIYF
DNA: TGTGCCAGCAGCGCACAGGACCTAATTTCTGGAAACACCATATATTTT
D: .
J: TRBJ1-3
V: TRBV9
size: .

CDR3: CASSPLPGQGLSQETQYF
DNA: TGTGCCAGCTCACCGTTACCGGGACAGGGTTTGTCCCAAGAGACCCAGTACTTC
D: TRBD1
J: TRBJ2-5
V: TRBV18
size: .

CDR3: CASSPDRPHYNSPLHF
DNA: TGCGCCAGCAGCCCGGACAGGCCCCACTATAATTCACCCCTCCACTTT
D: TRBD1
J: TRBJ1-6
V: TRBV5-1
size: .

CDR3: CASSPQGHPNQPQHF
DNA: TGTGCCAGTAGTCCCCAGGGACACCCCAATCAGCCCCAGCATTTT
D: .
J: TRBJ1-5
V: TRBV19
size: few

CDR3: CASSLGLGSSTDTQYF
DNA: TGTGCCAGCAGCTTAGGCCTTGGCTCCAGCACAGATACGCAGTATTTT
D: .
J: TRBJ2-3
V: TRBV13
size: .

CDR3: CASSQGGAQETQYF
DNA: TGCGCCAGCAGCCAAGGAGGGGCCCAAGAGACCCAGTACTTC
D: .
J: TRBJ2-5
V: TRBV4-3
size: once

CDR3: CASSPWSSAEDGYGYTF
DNA: TGTGCCAGCTCACCCTGGTCCTCAGCCGAGGATGGCTATGGCTACACCTTC
D: .
J: TRBJ1-2
V: TRBV18
size: .

CDR3: CASSLNHRGRGSPLHF
DNA: TGTGCCAGCAGCTTAAACCACAGGGGCCGGGGTTCACCCCTCCACTTT
D: TRBD1
J: TRBJ1-6
V: TRBV5-4
size: .

CDR3: CASSSPGSPAKNIQYF
DNA: TGTGCCAGCAGTTCGCCCGGGAGTCCGGCCAAAAACATTCAGTACTTC
D: .
J: TRBJ2-4
V: TRBV28
size: .

CDR3: CASRVGENEQFF
DNA: TGTGCCAGCAGGGTAGGGGAAAATGAGCAGTTCTTC
D: .
J: TRBJ2-1
V: TRBV7-9
size: once

CDR3: CASSRGVAGGSNQPQHF
DNA: .
D: .
J: TRBJ1-5
V: TRBV21-1
size: .

CDR3: CASSYPDSNNEQFF
DNA: TGTGCCAGCAGTTACCCCGACAGTAACAATGAGCAGTTCTTC
D: .
J: TRBJ2-1
V: TRBV6-2/TRBV6-3
size: .

CDR3: CASSLALAGADTQYF
DNA: TGCGCCAGCAGCTTGGCTCTAGCGGGGGCAGATACGCAGTATTTT
D: TRBD2
J: TRBJ2-3
V: TRBV5-1
size: .

CDR3: CASSLGVVSYGYTF
DNA: TGTGCCAGCAGCTTAGGGGTGGTCTCCTATGGCTACACCTTC
D: .
J: TRBJ1-2
V: TRBV7-9
size: .

CDR3: CASSQDRGFSYEQYF
DNA: TGTGCCAGCAGCCAAGACAGGGGGTTCTCCTACGAGCAGTACTTC
D: TRBD1
J: TRBJ2-7
V: TRBV5-5
size: .

CDR3: CASTPDRGYEQYF
DNA: TGTGCCAGTACCCCGGACAGGGGCTACGAGCAGTACTTC
D: TRBD1
J: TRBJ2-7
V: TRBV19
size: .

CDR3: CASSSFGTSGGTELQETQYF
DNA: TGTGCCAGCAGCTCGTTCGGGACTAGCGGGGGGACCGAGCTGCAAGAGACCCAGTACTTC
D: TRBD2
J: TRBJ2-5
V: TRBV7-3
size: .

CDR3: CASGLGGDYNEQFF
DNA: TGTGCTAGTGGTTTGGGGGGGGACTACAATGAGCAGTTCTTC
D: .
J: TRBJ2-1
V: TRBV12-5
size: .